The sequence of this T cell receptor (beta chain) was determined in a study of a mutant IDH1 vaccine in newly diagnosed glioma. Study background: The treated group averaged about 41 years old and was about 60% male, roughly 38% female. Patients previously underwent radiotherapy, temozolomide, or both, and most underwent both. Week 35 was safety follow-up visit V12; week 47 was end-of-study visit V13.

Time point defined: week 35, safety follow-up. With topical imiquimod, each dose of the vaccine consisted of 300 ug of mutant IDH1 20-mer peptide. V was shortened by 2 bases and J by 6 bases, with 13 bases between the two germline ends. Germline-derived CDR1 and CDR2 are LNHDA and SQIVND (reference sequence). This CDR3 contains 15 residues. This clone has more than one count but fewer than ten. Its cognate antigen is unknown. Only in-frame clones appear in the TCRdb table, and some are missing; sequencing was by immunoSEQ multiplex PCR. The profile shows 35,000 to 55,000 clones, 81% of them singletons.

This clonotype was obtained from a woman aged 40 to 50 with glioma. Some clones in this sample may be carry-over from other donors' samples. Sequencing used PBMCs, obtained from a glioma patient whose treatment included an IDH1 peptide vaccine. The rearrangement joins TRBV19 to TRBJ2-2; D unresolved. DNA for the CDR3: TGTGCCAGTAGTATACTGGTAAGCGAGTCCGGGGAGCTGTTTTTT. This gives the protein CASSILVSESGELFF.